This is a list of T cell receptor beta chains from one sample in a study of cytomegalovirus exposure and HLA in healthy donors. The data were produced by immunoSEQ multiplex PCR, yet TCRdb's version contains in-frame clones alone and is incomplete. The sample yields just over 150,000 clones, roughly 70% seen once. The sample was PBMCs. The receptors here all came from a middle-aged man in good health and CMV-seropositive. CDR3s include the opening cysteine and the closing phenylalanine or tryptophan. Fields, in order: clone size, D gene, J gene, V gene, CDR3 protein, CDR3 DNA. The D gene is left open where the match is weak. Part of the rows lack a size; the others show once, few, many or a class for expanded clones.

.	TRBD1	TRBJ1-2	TRBV5-5	CASSYGTGQYGYTF	TGTGCCAGCAGCTACGGGACAGGACAGTATGGCTACACCTTC
.	.	TRBJ2-5	TRBV18	CASSPVSSDKETQYF	TGTGCCAGCTCACCAGTCTCTAGCGACAAAGAGACCCAGTACTTC
.	TRBD1	TRBJ1-2	TRBV4-3	CASSQELGTGSGYTF	TGCGCCAGCAGCCAAGAGCTAGGGACAGGGAGTGGCTACACCTTC
.	TRBD2	TRBJ2-2	TRBV11-3	CASSYRGGTGELFF	TGTGCCAGCAGCTACCGGGGGGGAACCGGGGAGCTGTTTTTT
.	.	TRBJ1-5	TRBV10-3	CAISDSGSKQPQHF	TGTGCCATCAGTGACTCCGGGTCCAAACAGCCCCAGCATTTT
.	.	TRBJ1-5	TRBV15	CATTPNLVNQPQHF	TGTGCCACCACCCCTAATCTCGTCAATCAGCCCCAGCATTTT
.	TRBD2	TRBJ2-3	TRBV6-4	CASSDGTSGGADTQYF	TGTGCCAGCAGTGACGGGACTAGCGGGGGGGCAGATACGCAGTATTTT
many	.	TRBJ1-1	TRBV6-5	CASRWAAEAFF	TGTGCCAGCCGATGGGCTGCTGAAGCTTTCTTT
.	.	TRBJ2-5	TRBV19	CASSTKDRPEGETQYF	TGTGCCAGTAGTACCAAAGACAGGCCCGAGGGGGAGACCCAGTACTTC
.	.	TRBJ2-2	TRBV30	CAWSVVGGRNTGELFF	TGTGCCTGGAGTGTGGTCGGGGGGCGGAACACCGGGGAGCTGTTTTTT
.	.	TRBJ1-1	TRBV2	CVSSGSGNQAEAFF	TGTGTCAGCAGTGGTTCAGGGAATCAAGCTGAAGCTTTCTTT
.	TRBD2	TRBJ2-1	TRBV11-2	CASSHSGEEFF	TGTGCCAGCAGCCATAGCGGGGAGGAGTTCTTC
few	.	TRBJ1-4	TRBV5-1	CASSFLGQLVNEKLFF	TGCGCCAGCAGCTTTTTAGGACAGCTCGTTAATGAAAAACTGTTTTTT